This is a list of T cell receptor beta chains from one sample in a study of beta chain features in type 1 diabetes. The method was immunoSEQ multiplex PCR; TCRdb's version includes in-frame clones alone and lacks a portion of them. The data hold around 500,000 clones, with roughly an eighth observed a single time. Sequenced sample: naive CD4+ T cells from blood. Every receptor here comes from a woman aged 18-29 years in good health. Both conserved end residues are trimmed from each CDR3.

CDR3 protein: ASSSLRASGIETQY; J gene: TRBJ2-5; V gene: TRBV4-3
CDR3 protein: ASSLAAETQY; J gene: TRBJ2-5; V gene: TRBV7-9
CDR3 protein: ASSADLQGAGRDTQY; J gene: TRBJ2-3; V gene: TRBV9
CDR3 protein: SVETGTGAYEQY; J gene: TRBJ2-7; V gene: TRBV29-1
CDR3 protein: ASSQDRRGVEQF; J gene: TRBJ2-1; V gene: TRBV4-3
CDR3 protein: ASSLAPGIEAF; J gene: TRBJ1-1; V gene: TRBV7-2
CDR3 protein: ASTPWEGETQY; J gene: TRBJ2-5; V gene: TRBV28
CDR3 protein: ASSQVEGQNTGELF; J gene: TRBJ2-2; V gene: TRBV4-2
CDR3 protein: SVGWDSEMNTEAF; J gene: TRBJ1-1; V gene: TRBV29-1
CDR3 protein: ASNDKENYGYT; J gene: TRBJ1-2; V gene: TRBV7-9
CDR3 protein: ASSLGATNEKLF; J gene: TRBJ1-4; V gene: TRBV5-1
CDR3 protein: ASSPQGYEQY; J gene: TRBJ2-7; V gene: TRBV2
CDR3 protein: ASSQILADNEQF; J gene: TRBJ2-1; V gene: TRBV4-1
CDR3 protein: ASREGQGGTAF; J gene: TRBJ1-1; V gene: TRBV2
CDR3 protein: ASSANPGQGASGANVLT; J gene: TRBJ2-6; V gene: TRBV28
CDR3 protein: ASSRDSNSNQPQH; J gene: TRBJ1-5; V gene: TRBV9
CDR3 protein: ASSFKETQY; J gene: TRBJ2-5; V gene: TRBV5-4
CDR3 protein: ASSEWASGRYGETQY; J gene: TRBJ2-5; V gene: TRBV25-1
CDR3 protein: ASRRELGTDTQY; J gene: TRBJ2-3; V gene: TRBV19
CDR3 protein: AISKQQGYGYT; J gene: TRBJ1-2; V gene: TRBV10-3
CDR3 protein: ASSLSRLAQGNDEF; J gene: TRBJ2-1; V gene: TRBV7-9
CDR3 protein: ASSVAPPGTGTDTQY; J gene: TRBJ2-3; V gene: TRBV9
CDR3 protein: ASSLTTHYNEQF; J gene: TRBJ2-1; V gene: TRBV6-5
CDR3 protein: SVEAGSRAQY; J gene: TRBJ2-5; V gene: TRBV29-1
CDR3 protein: AWNRDRAYGYT; J gene: TRBJ1-2; V gene: TRBV30
CDR3 protein: ASSDAATDTQY; J gene: TRBJ2-3; V gene: TRBV25-1
CDR3 protein: ASSGQGPQETQY; J gene: TRBJ2-5; V gene: TRBV5-1
CDR3 protein: ASSQVAGSSYNEQF; J gene: TRBJ2-1; V gene: TRBV14
CDR3 protein: ATNPDLYQPQH; J gene: TRBJ1-5; V gene: TRBV15
CDR3 protein: ASSRQAGVYYNEQF; J gene: TRBJ2-1; V gene: TRBV7-3
CDR3 protein: ASSLAGGGGNEQF; J gene: TRBJ2-1; V gene: TRBV7-7
CDR3 protein: ASSLRGDEQF; J gene: TRBJ2-1; V gene: TRBV5-5
CDR3 protein: ASSSLKSYGYT; J gene: TRBJ1-2; V gene: TRBV11-2
CDR3 protein: ASSRRAVGNYGYT; J gene: TRBJ1-2; V gene: TRBV18
CDR3 protein: ASSSESTLRDGASYEQY; J gene: TRBJ2-7; V gene: TRBV5-1
CDR3 protein: ASRTTGTTAETQY; J gene: TRBJ2-5; V gene: TRBV27
CDR3 protein: ASSSKGLAGNEQF; J gene: TRBJ2-1; V gene: TRBV27
CDR3 protein: ASSLGRGMNTEAF; J gene: TRBJ1-1; V gene: TRBV23-1
CDR3 protein: ASSPQTTGVGNQPQH; J gene: TRBJ1-5; V gene: TRBV18
CDR3 protein: ASSQREQF; J gene: TRBJ2-1; V gene: TRBV7-9
CDR3 protein: ASSLSYTGELF; J gene: TRBJ2-2; V gene: TRBV7-2
CDR3 protein: ASSVLGTSGTDTQY; J gene: TRBJ2-3; V gene: TRBV9
CDR3 protein: ASSQSLPWVAKNIQY; J gene: TRBJ2-4; V gene: TRBV7-9
CDR3 protein: ASSRSGYEQY; J gene: -; V gene: TRBV5-1
CDR3 protein: ASSLAGQNTGELF; J gene: TRBJ2-2; V gene: TRBV5-1
CDR3 protein: ASSLGSGNQYEQY; J gene: TRBJ2-7; V gene: TRBV5-4
CDR3 protein: ASSQDSGLGYT; J gene: TRBJ1-2; V gene: TRBV4-3
CDR3 protein: SAITSGPTDTQY; J gene: TRBJ2-3; V gene: TRBV29-1
CDR3 protein: ASSHPTGGTEAF; J gene: TRBJ1-1; V gene: TRBV4-3
CDR3 protein: ASSLRYRGSNNEQF; J gene: TRBJ2-1; V gene: TRBV7-3